The 12 T cell receptor beta chains below come from one sample, sequenced in a study of blood T cell repertoires in COVID-19. The assay was immunoSEQ multiplex PCR, and TCRdb's table has in-frame clones only and misses some. This table holds about 350,000 clones, roughly nine tenths found once. The sample taken for sequencing was PBMCs or T cells enriched from blood (not recorded which). The receptors derive from a woman in her twenties or thirties who had recovered from COVID-19.

The J gene is TRBJ1-1, the V gene TRBV27; D remains unclear. From germline, CDR1 is MNHEY and CDR2 SMNVEV (reference sequence). V lost 6 bases, J lost 4 bases, and 12 bases lay in between. The CDR3 has 13 amino acids. CDR3 bases: TGTGCCAGCAGAGTCGGGTATGGCACTGAAGCTTTCTTT. Translated: CASRVGYGTEAFF.

This clone has a single count. J is TRBJ1-2 and V is TRBV7-2, with 9 bases lining up with TRBD1. Germline V gene data show CDR1 as SGHTA and CDR2 as FQGNSA. The CDR3 is 15 residues long. The trim removed 3 bases at V and 3 bases at J, leaving 5 bases unmatched. CDR3 sequence (DNA): TGTGCCAGCAGCTTCCGGGACAGGGCACACTATGGCTACACCTTC. As protein: CASSFRDRAHYGYTF.

CDR3 in DNA: TGTGCCAGCAGCCAGGGGACAGGGGCTCGTAGGGAGCTGTTTTTT. This sequence encodes CASSQGTGARRELFF. The V gene is TRBV11-2, the J gene TRBJ2-2, with 10 bases aligning to TRBD1. The length of the CDR3 is 15 residues. With 5 bases clipped from V and 9 bases from J, the junction kept 9 bases outside the gene matches. CDR1 and CDR2 from the germline V gene are SGHAT and FQNNGV.

This clone was counted only a few times. The rearrangement links TRBV6-2 or TRBV6-3 to TRBJ2-7, with 7 positions matching TRBD1. Germline CDR1 is MNHEY and CDR2 is SVGEGT. This CDR3 is 14 amino acids long. J lost 0 bases, V lost 6 bases, and 5 bases had no gene match. CDR3 sequence: CASSPRDSSYEQYF. CDR3 sequence (DNA): TGTGCCAGCAGCCCCCGGGACAGCTCCTACGAGCAGTACTTC.

The rearrangement uses TRBV9 and TRBJ1-5, with D possibly being TRBD1 (5 bases). CDR3 length: 14 residues. Germline V CDR1 and CDR2: SGDLS, YYNGEE. V shed 0 bases and J shed 2 bases, with 6 bases lying between them. As DNA, the CDR3 is TGTGCCAGCAGCGTAGCGGGGGGCAATCAGCCCCAGCATTTT. Protein sequence: CASSVAGGNQPQHF. Full variable domain (missing parts from reference TRBV9 and TRBJ1-5): DSGVTQTPKHLITATGQRVTLRCSPRSGDLSVYWYQQSLDQGLQFLIQYYNGEERAKGNILERFSAQQFPDLHSELNLSSLELGDSALYFCASSVAGGNQPQHFGDGTRLSIL.

The chain has TRBV28 and TRBJ1-2; D is undetermined. CDR1 is MDHEN and CDR2 is SYDVKM in the germline V gene. The V end lost 1 base, the J end lost 8 bases, and 17 bases lay between the germline ends. There are 15 residues in the CDR3. CDR3 DNA: TGTGCCAGCAGTTTATTCACGGCAGGACTGAGCGGCTACACCTTC. Translation gives CASSLFTAGLSGYTF.

This clone was counted once. CDR3 bases: TGTGCCAGCAGCGTCCCGAACGACAGGGACGGGCAGCCCCAGCATTTT. Translated, it gives CASSVPNDRDGQPQHF. The J gene is TRBJ1-5, the V gene TRBV9; 7 nucleotides agree with TRBD1. In germline, CDR1 is SGDLS, CDR2 YYNGEE. This CDR3 has 16 amino acids. V lost 2 bases, J lost 7 bases, and 12 bases stayed unmatched. The full variable domain, with the rest looked up from reference TRBV9 and TRBJ1-5, is DSGVTQTPKHLITATGQRVTLRCSPRSGDLSVYWYQQSLDQGLQFLIQYYNGEERAKGNILERFSAQQFPDLHSELNLSSLELGDSALYFCASSVPNDRDGQPQHFGDGTRLSIL.

The chain joins TRBV19 to TRBJ1-2; D may be TRBD1 (6 bases). V shed 0 bases and J shed 5 bases, with 10 bases lying between them. The CDR3 is made up of 14 amino acids. CDR1 and CDR2 from the germline V gene are LNHDA and SQIVND (reference sequence). The CDR3 loop is CASSIDGRGYGYTF. The CDR3 DNA reads TGTGCCAGTAGTATAGATGGCAGGGGATATGGCTACACCTTC. Variable domain in full (rest from reference TRBV19 and TRBJ1-2): DGGITQSPKYLFRKEGQNVTLSCEQNLNHDAMYWYRQDPGQGLRLIYYSQIVNDFQKGDIAEGYSVSREKKESFPLTVTSAQKNPTAFYLCASSIDGRGYGYTFGSGTRLTVV.

CDR3 bases: TGTGCCAGCAGCGCTACAGGGGGCGCGTCGGTGAACACTGAAGCTTTCTTT. The encoded protein is CASSATGGASVNTEAFF. V is TRBV9 and J is TRBJ1-1; 9 bases line up with TRBD1. This CDR3 is built from 17 residues. The V segment lost 3 bases and the J segment 0 bases; nucleotides outside the gene matches: 9. CDR1 and CDR2 from the germline V gene are SGDLS and YYNGEE.

The chain joins TRBV19 to TRBJ2-7; 9 bases fit TRBD1. The germline V gene encodes CDR1 LNHDA and CDR2 SQIVND (reference sequence). The CDR3 totals 15 residues. Trimming cost V 4 bases and J 4 bases; bases outside gene matches: 8. CDR3 amino acids: CASSTSGTGMYEQYF. The CDR3, as DNA: TGTGCCAGTAGTACCTCCGGGACAGGGATGTACGAGCAGTACTTC.

The J gene is TRBJ2-7, the V gene TRBV5-6, with TRBD2 as a possible D gene (7 bases). CDR1 SGHDT and CDR2 YYEEEE come from the germline V gene. The CDR3 runs 12 residues. V shed 10 bases and J shed 12 bases, with 23 bases lying between them. Here the CDR3 reads CAQGRESAGGYF. DNA of the CDR3: TGTGCCCAGGGGAGGGAGAGCGCCGGGGGGTACTTC.

This chain connects TRBV5-4 to TRBJ2-1, with 11 bases fitting TRBD2. The V and J ends lost 4 bases and 9 bases, in that order; junction bases with no gene match: 9. Germline-derived CDR1 and CDR2 are SGHNT and YYREEE (reference sequence). The CDR3 consists of 15 residues. CDR3 protein: CASSQSTSGGSEQFF. The DNA of the CDR3 is TGTGCCAGCAGCCAATCCACTAGCGGGGGTTCTGAGCAGTTCTTC.